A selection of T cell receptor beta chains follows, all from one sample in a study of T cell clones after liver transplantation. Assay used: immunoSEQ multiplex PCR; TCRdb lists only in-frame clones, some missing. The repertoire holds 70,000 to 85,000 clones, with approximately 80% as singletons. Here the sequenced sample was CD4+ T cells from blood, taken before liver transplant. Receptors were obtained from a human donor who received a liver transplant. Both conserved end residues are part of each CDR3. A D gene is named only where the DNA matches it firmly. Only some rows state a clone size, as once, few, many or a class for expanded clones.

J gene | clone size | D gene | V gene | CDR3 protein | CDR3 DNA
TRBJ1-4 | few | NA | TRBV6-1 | CASRDRTSLVEKLFF | TGTGCCAGCAGAGACAGGACGAGCTTGGTAGAAAAACTGTTTTTT
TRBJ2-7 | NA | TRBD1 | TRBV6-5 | CASSPDRGAYEQYF | TGTGCCAGCAGCCCGGACAGGGGGGCCTACGAGCAGTACTTC
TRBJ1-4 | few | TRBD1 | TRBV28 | CASSEYRGGRYGKLFF | TGTGCCAGCAGTGAGTACAGGGGAGGTAGATACGGAAAACTGTTTTTT
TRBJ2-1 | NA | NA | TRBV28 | CASSPLTVSSYNEQFF | TGTGCCAGCAGCCCCCTGACGGTTAGCTCCTACAATGAGCAGTTCTTC
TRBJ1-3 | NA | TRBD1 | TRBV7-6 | CASSSNRGGNTIYF | TGTGCCAGCAGCTCTAACAGGGGTGGAAACACCATATATTTT
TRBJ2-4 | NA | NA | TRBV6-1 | CASSGGHLGGIQYF | TGTGCCAGCAGTGGGGGACACCTTGGCGGCATTCAGTACTTC
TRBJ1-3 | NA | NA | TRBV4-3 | CASSQALSGVSGNTIYF | TGCGCCAGCAGCCAAGCCCTCTCGGGTGTTTCTGGAAACACCATATATTTT
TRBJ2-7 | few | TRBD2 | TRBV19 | CASTLTSGRIYEQYF | TGTGCCAGTACCTTAACTAGCGGGAGAATTTACGAGCAGTACTTC
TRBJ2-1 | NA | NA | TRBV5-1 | CASSYLTVYNEQFF | TGCGCCAGCAGCTACCTGACAGTCTACAATGAGCAGTTCTTC
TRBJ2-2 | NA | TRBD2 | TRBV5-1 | CASSGLAGSTGELFF | TGCGCCAGCAGCGGACTAGCGGGGAGCACCGGGGAGCTGTTTTTT
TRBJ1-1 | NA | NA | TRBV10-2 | CASSEYPLSTEAFF | TGCGCCAGCAGTGAGTACCCACTCAGCACTGAAGCTTTCTTT
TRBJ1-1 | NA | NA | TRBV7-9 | CASSLGAETEAFF | TGTGCCAGCAGCTTAGGGGCCGAGACTGAAGCTTTCTTT
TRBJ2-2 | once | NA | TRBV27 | CASSLFPVRTTGELFF | TGTGCCAGCAGTTTATTTCCGGTTAGGACGACCGGGGAGCTGTTTTTT
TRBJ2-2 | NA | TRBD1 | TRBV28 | CASSAPSRGRYTGELFF | TGTGCCAGCAGTGCGCCATCCAGGGGGCGGTACACCGGGGAGCTGTTTTTT
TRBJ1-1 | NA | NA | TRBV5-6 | CASSWGPEDTEAFF | TGTGCCAGCAGCTGGGGACCTGAAGACACTGAAGCTTTCTTT
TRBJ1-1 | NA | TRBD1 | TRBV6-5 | CASSYSDRVGTEAFF | TGTGCCAGCAGTTACTCGGACAGGGTGGGGACTGAAGCTTTCTTT
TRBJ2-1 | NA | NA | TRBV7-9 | CASSPPSVTNEQFF | TGTGCCAGCAGCCCACCGAGTGTGACCAATGAGCAGTTCTTC
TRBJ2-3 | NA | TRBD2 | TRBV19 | CASSPSGRPDTQYF | TGTGCCAGTAGTCCTAGCGGGAGACCTGATACGCAGTATTTT
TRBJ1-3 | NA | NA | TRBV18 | CASSPLLGTVEGGNTIYF | TGTGCCAGCTCACCTCTCCTCGGGACGGTGGAGGGTGGAAACACCATATATTTT
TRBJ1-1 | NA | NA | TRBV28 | CASSFGGNTEAFF | TGTGCCAGCAGTTTCGGGGGCAACACTGAAGCTTTCTTT
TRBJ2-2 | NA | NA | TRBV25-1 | CASSDPGRAGELFF | TGTGCCAGCAGTGACCCCGGTAGGGCCGGGGAGCTGTTTTTT
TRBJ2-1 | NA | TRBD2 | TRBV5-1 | CASSPGTSGNNEQFF | TGCGCCAGCAGCCCCGGGACTAGCGGGAACAATGAGCAGTTCTTC
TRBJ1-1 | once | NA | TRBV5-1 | CASSLAWQNTEAFF | TGCGCCAGCAGCTTGGCGTGGCAGAACACTGAAGCTTTCTTT
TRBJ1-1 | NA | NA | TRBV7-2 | CASSLEALNTEAFF | TGTGCCAGCAGCTTAGAAGCATTGAACACTGAAGCTTTCTTT
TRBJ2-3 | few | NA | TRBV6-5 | CASKVASTDTQYF | TGTGCCAGCAAGGTGGCTAGCACAGATACGCAGTATTTT
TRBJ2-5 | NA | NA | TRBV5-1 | CASDGGPGETQYF | TGCGCCAGCGACGGGGGGCCGGGAGAGACCCAGTACTTC
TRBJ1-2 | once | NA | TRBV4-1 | CASSQDGRPFNYGYTF | TGCGCCAGCAGCCAAGATGGTCGTCCGTTTAACTATGGCTACACCTTC
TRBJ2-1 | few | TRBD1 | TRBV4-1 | CASSQGQTIYNEQFF | TGCGCCAGCAGCCAGGGACAGACAATTTACAATGAGCAGTTCTTC
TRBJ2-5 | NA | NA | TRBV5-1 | CASSLPGRVGETQYF | TGCGCCAGCAGTCTCCCGGGCAGGGTAGGAGAGACCCAGTACTTC
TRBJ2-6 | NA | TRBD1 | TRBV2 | CASRRTGSDSGANVLTF | TGTGCCAGCAGGAGGACAGGGTCTGATTCTGGGGCCAACGTCCTGACTTTC
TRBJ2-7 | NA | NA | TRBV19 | CASSIYRGATYEQYF | TGTGCCAGTAGTATCTACCGGGGGGCAACCTACGAGCAGTACTTC
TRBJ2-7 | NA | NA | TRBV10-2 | CASSEGAREQYF | TGCGCCAGCAGTGAGGGGGCGCGGGAGCAGTACTTC
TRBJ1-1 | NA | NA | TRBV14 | CASSPYPVTEAFF | TGTGCCAGCAGCCCCTACCCGGTCACTGAAGCTTTCTTT
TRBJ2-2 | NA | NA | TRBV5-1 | CASSLAQGAHGELFF | TGCGCCAGCAGCTTGGCTCAGGGCGCCCACGGGGAGCTGTTTTTT
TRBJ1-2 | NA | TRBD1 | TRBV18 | CASSPGQAPNYGYTF | TGTGCCAGCTCACCCGGACAGGCCCCAAACTATGGCTACACCTTC
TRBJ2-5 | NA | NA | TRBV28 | CASKTEGHLQETQYF | TGTGCCAGCAAGACTGAGGGACACCTTCAAGAGACCCAGTACTTC
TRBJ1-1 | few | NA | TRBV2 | CASSKENTEAFF | TGTGCCAGCAGTAAGGAGAACACTGAAGCTTTCTTT
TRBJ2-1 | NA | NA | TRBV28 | CASSLIRDEQFF | TGTGCCAGCAGTTTAATCAGGGATGAGCAGTTCTTC
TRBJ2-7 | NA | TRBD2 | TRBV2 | CASSGDLAGGVAEQYF | TGTGCCAGCAGTGGAGACCTAGCGGGAGGCGTAGCCGAGCAGTACTTC
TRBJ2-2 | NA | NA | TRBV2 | CASRVQATGELFF | TGTGCCAGCAGAGTACAGGCAACCGGGGAGCTGTTTTTT
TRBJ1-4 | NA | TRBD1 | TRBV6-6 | CASSRDREGEKLFF | TGTGCCAGCAGTAGGGACAGGGAGGGCGAAAAACTGTTTTTT
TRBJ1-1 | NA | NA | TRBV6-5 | CASTKGGEAFF | TGTGCCAGCACTAAGGGAGGTGAAGCTTTCTTT
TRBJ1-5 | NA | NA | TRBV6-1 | CASSSTIANQPQHF | TGTGCCAGCAGTAGTACAATCGCCAATCAGCCCCAGCATTTT
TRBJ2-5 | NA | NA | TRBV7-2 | CASSRSPGETQYF | TGTGCCAGCAGCCGAAGCCCTGGAGAGACCCAGTACTTC
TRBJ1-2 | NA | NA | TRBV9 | CASSGQILGSYTF | TGTGCCAGCAGCGGACAGATCCTTGGGAGCTACACCTTC
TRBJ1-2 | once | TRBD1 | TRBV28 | CASSLYPRTGLPYGYTF | TGTGCCAGCAGTTTATACCCTCGGACAGGGCTACCCTATGGCTACACCTTC
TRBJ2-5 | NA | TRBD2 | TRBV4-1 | CASSQGLAGGKETQYF | TGCGCCAGCAGCCAAGGACTAGCGGGAGGGAAAGAGACCCAGTACTTC
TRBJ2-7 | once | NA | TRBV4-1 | CASSQDRLLTATYEQYF | TGCGCCAGCAGCCAAGATCGCCTTCTTACGGCTACCTACGAGCAGTACTTC